The clone carrying this TCR beta chain has ten or more counts. Its antigen is not identified. Attached unique molecular identifiers marked individual cDNA molecules. MiXCR, run by TCRdb on the 5' RACE reads, gives a single entry per CDR3 protein. The sample has around 33,000 distinct CDR3 sequences, 4.5% to 7.5% seen once; the top ten hold 6% to 9%. This specimen belongs to a study of early T cells in non-severe SARS-CoV-2 infection. Whole-study context: Sequencing used unsorted whole-blood bulk RNA, so chains lack pairing. Findings of the study overall: VDJdb-based annotation leaned toward anti-spike CD8 responses and missed private and CD4 specificities.

Trimming removed 10 bases from V and 4 bases from J; junction bases left unmatched: 5. The CDR3 has 13 amino acids. The chain is built from TRBV12-3 or TRBV12-4 and TRBJ1-2; the match to TRBD1 covers 11 bases. The origin of this receptor is an adult who was a healthcare worker with PCR-confirmed SARS-CoV-2 infection or an uninfected control (not recorded which). The sample taken for sequencing was whole blood. The CDR3 coding sequence is TGTGCCACACGGACAGGGGGCTTCTATGGCTACACCTTC. Translation gives CATRTGGFYGYTF.